The 21 T cell receptor beta chains below come from one sample, sequenced in a study of long-term antiretroviral therapy in people with HIV. It was version v3.0 of the immunoSEQ assay that was run at survey level. Using immunoSEQ multiplex PCR, the repertoire was profiled, and TCRdb retains in-frame clones only, with some absent. The sample holds 23,000 or so clones; around 83% are singletons and the top ten take 5% to 7%. Here the sequenced sample was unsorted PBMCs, taken 0.2 years after starting antiretroviral therapy. The receptors shown here come from a woman aged 25-40 years with HIV.

This clone was counted only a few times. The chain joins TRBV10-2 to TRBJ2-7; 7 nucleotides agree with TRBD1. This CDR3 is 11 amino acids long. The germline CDR1 and CDR2 sequences are WSHSY and SAAADI. V lost 6 bases and J lost 11; bases outside the gene matches: 7. In DNA, the CDR3 is TGCGCCAGCAGGGCCGGGACAGAGGAGTACGTC. This sequence encodes CASRAGTEEYV.

CDR3 in amino acids: CASSLAGGTDTQYF. CDR3 in DNA: TGTGCCAGCAGCTTAGCGGGAGGCACAGATACGCAGTATTTT. This rearrangement joins TRBV5-5 to TRBJ2-3; 8 bases line up with TRBD2. CDR1 is SGHKS and CDR2 is YYEKEE in the germline V gene (reference sequence). The CDR3 sequence is 14 residues long. J was trimmed by 1 base and V by 2 bases; bases with no gene match: 0.

The V call is TRBV5-6, the J call TRBJ1-4, with D possibly matching TRBD1 (5 bases). The germline gives CDR1 SGHDT, CDR2 YYEEEE. V lost 0 bases and J lost 10, with 13 bases in between. The CDR3 consists of 14 residues. CDR3 bases: TGTGCCAGCAGCTTGGTCAGGGTGTATGGAAAACTGTTTTTT. Translation gives CASSLVRVYGKLFF.

The gene calls are TRBV9 and TRBJ2-5; 10 nucleotides match TRBD1. CDR3 size: 15 residues. The V and J ends lost 4 bases and 5 bases, in that order; junction bases with no gene match: 8. CDR1 and CDR2 from the germline V gene are SGDLS and YYNGEE. CDR3 nucleotides: TGTGCCAGCAGCCCGCGGACAGGGGGAGGTGAGACCCAGTACTTC. This translates into CASSPRTGGGETQYF.

Turning to this clone: The sample has other DNA sequences that encode this CDR3 too. The V call is TRBV5-6, the J call TRBJ2-1, with 8 bases matching TRBD1. V lost 4 bases to trimming and J lost 10 bases; unmatched junction nucleotides: 10. Looked up from germline, CDR1 is SGHDT and CDR2 is YYEEEE. The CDR3 sequence is 14 residues long. Here the CDR3 DNA reads TGTGCCAGCAGCCCTGGACAGGGTTGGAGGGAGCAGTTCTTC. Its translation is CASSPGQGWREQFF. The full variable domain, rest sourced from reference TRBV5-6 and TRBJ2-1, is DAGVTQSPTHLIKTRGQQVTLRCSPKSGHDTVSWYQQALGQGPQFIFQYYEEEERQRGNFPDRFSGHQFPNYSSELNVNALLLGDSALYLCASSPGQGWREQFFGPGTRLTVL.

V is TRBV14 and J is TRBJ2-1; TRBD1 might be the D (6 bases). CDR1 and CDR2 from the germline V gene are SGHDN and FVKESK. Trimming pared 1 base from V and 8 bases from J, leaving 12 bases between. The CDR3 is 14 amino acids. This CDR3 is CASSQGQGLHEQFF. DNA for the CDR3: TGTGCCAGCAGCCAAGGGCAGGGGTTGCATGAGCAGTTCTTC.

The chain combines TRBV5-1 with TRBJ1-2, with a weak D call TRBD1 (5 bases). CDR1 is SGHRS, CDR2 YFSETQ, per germline. CDR3 length: 15 residues. Trimming removed 0 bases at V and 3 bases at J, with 12 bases between. The CDR3 nucleotides read TGCGCCAGCAGCTTGGGCTACCGGGGCGACTATGGCTACACCTTC. Its protein product is CASSLGYRGDYGYTF.

V usage is TRBV18 and J usage is TRBJ1-1; no reliable D call. Germline V gives CDR1 KGHSH, CDR2 LQKENI. The length of the CDR3 is 18 residues. Trimming stripped 0 bases from V and 3 bases from J, with 20 bases between. DNA for the CDR3: TGTGCCAGCTCACCACCTTGGACCTTCAACCGGGGTGACACTGAAGCTTTCTTT. Translating it yields CASSPPWTFNRGDTEAFF.

In this sample, this clone turned up once. The J gene is TRBJ1-4, the V gene TRBV2, with D possibly TRBD1 on 5 matching bases. The CDR3 is made up of 14 amino acids. Trimming left V 5 bases short and J 3 bases short, with 10 bases between. Germline CDR1 reads SNHLY; CDR2 reads FYNNEI. CDR3 in amino acids: CASSRRGPNEKLFF. CDR3 nucleotides: TGTGCCAGCAGTAGACGGGGCCCTAATGAAAAACTGTTTTTT.

The chain recombines TRBV5-4 with TRBJ2-3; 7 nucleotides match TRBD2. This CDR3 comprises 15 residues. CDR1 is SGHNT and CDR2 is YYREEE in the germline V gene (reference sequence). After removal of 2 bases from V and 6 bases from J, the junction contained 9 bases not matched to a gene. CDR3 in DNA: TGTGCCAGCAGCTTAAGGTCTAGCGGTCCCGATACGCAGTATTTT. Protein sequence: CASSLRSSGPDTQYF.

CDR3 sequence reads: CASSPTNSGTEAFF. The CDR3 DNA sequence: TGTGCCAGCAGCCCTACTAACTCCGGCACTGAAGCTTTCTTT. The rearrangement uses TRBV11-3 and TRBJ1-1; D unclear. The V end lost 5 bases, the J end lost 4 bases, and 14 bases lay between the germline ends. Germline V gene data show CDR1 as SGHNT and CDR2 as YENEEA. The CDR3 is 14 amino acids.

The chain uses TRBV6-6 and TRBJ1-4; a possible D gene is TRBD1 (6 bases). The CDR3 covers 16 residues. V was shortened by 4 bases and J by 5 bases, with 17 bases between the two germline ends. Germline CDR1 reads MNHNY; CDR2 reads SVGAGI (reference sequence). DNA of the CDR3: TGTGCCAGCAGTTCTCAACGGGGGGCGGGGAATGAAAAACTGTTTTTT. This translates into CASSSQRGAGNEKLFF.

V and J are TRBV2 and TRBJ2-3; no definite D call. V was trimmed by 4 bases and J by 2 bases, leaving 10 bases between them. CDR1 and CDR2 (germline): SNHLY, FYNNEI. The CDR3 covers 14 residues. The CDR3 reads CASSVESATDTQYF. DNA of the CDR3: TGTGCCAGCAGTGTTGAGTCCGCCACAGATACGCAGTATTTT. Full variable domain (rest looked up from reference TRBV2 and TRBJ2-3): EPEVTQTPSHQVTQMGQEVILRCVPISNHLYFYWYRQILGQKVEFLVSFYNNEISEKSEIFDDQFSVERPDGSNFTLKIRSTKLEDSAMYFCASSVESATDTQYFGPGTRLTVL.

This rearrangement joins TRBV10-1 to TRBJ1-6; tentative D call: TRBD1 (6 bases). Germline assignment: CDR1 WNHNN and CDR2 SYGVQD (reference sequence). The CDR3 covers 18 residues. V gave up 3 bases and J gave up 9 bases, with 24 bases separating them. CDR3 protein: CASSDWTLDSQGCSPLHF. CDR3 sequence (DNA): TGCGCCAGCAGTGATTGGACCCTGGACAGTCAAGGTTGTTCACCCCTCCACTTT.

This chain connects TRBV15 to TRBJ2-5, with D hard to call. Germline CDR1 is LNHNV and CDR2 is YYDKDF (reference sequence). The CDR3 covers 17 residues. V lost 0 bases to trimming and J lost 0 bases, with 14 bases between them. The CDR3 reads CATSRDNPLVHQETQYF. CDR3 bases: TGTGCCACCAGCAGAGATAATCCCTTGGTTCACCAAGAGACCCAGTACTTC.

The chain couples TRBV6-5 to TRBJ2-5; the D gene could be TRBD1 or TRBD2 (5 bases each). Germline V CDR1 and CDR2: MNHEY, SVGAGI. This CDR3 contains 15 residues. V lost 5 bases to trimming and J lost 1 base, with 14 bases between them. CDR3 in amino acids: CASSPTGDLQETQYF. CDR3 DNA sequence: TGTGCCAGCAGTCCTACCGGGGACCTCCAAGAGACCCAGTACTTC.

V usage is TRBV6-6 and J usage is TRBJ1-2; a possible D gene is TRBD1 (6 bases). Germline V gene lookup returns CDR1 MNHNY and CDR2 SVGAGI (reference sequence). The CDR3 contains 14 residues. V was clipped by 0 bases and J by 8 bases, with 13 bases between them. The CDR3 bases are TGTGCCAGCAGTTACTCGGGGGGCGCAGGGGGCTACACCTTC. As protein: CASSYSGGAGGYTF.

The chain is built from TRBV7-9 and TRBJ2-4, with 7 bases identical to TRBD1. Unmatched junction bases numbered 9, after V lost 5 bases and J lost 5 bases. Per the germline V gene, CDR1 is SEHNR and CDR2 is FQNEAQ (reference sequence). The CDR3 is 15 residues long. Written as DNA, the CDR3 is TGTGCCAGCAGCCTACAGGGGAGTCCCCAAAACATTCAGTACTTC. Translating it yields CASSLQGSPQNIQYF.

This clone was counted a single time. The chain links TRBV5-1 to TRBJ2-5, with D perhaps TRBD2 (5 bases). With 1 base removed from V and 3 bases from J, the gap between germline ends came to 10 bases. This CDR3 region has 14 residues. CDR1 and CDR2 (germline): SGHRS, YFSETQ. Here the CDR3 reads CASSLKREKETQYF. The CDR3 region has the DNA TGCGCCAGCAGCTTGAAACGGGAAAAAGAGACCCAGTACTTC.

This clone was detected once. The rearrangement uses TRBV5-4 and TRBJ2-6; 9 nucleotides align to TRBD1. This CDR3 spans 16 amino acids. The junction had 3 bases not matched to a gene; V was cut back by 2 bases and J by 3 bases. Germline V gives CDR1 SGHNT, CDR2 YYREEE (reference sequence). The CDR3 bases are TGTGCCAGCAGCTTTACAGGGGGCGTTGGGGCCAACGTCCTGACTTTC. Translated, it gives CASSFTGGVGANVLTF.

This chain connects TRBV7-2 to TRBJ2-3; D not resolved. Looked up from germline, CDR1 is SGHTA and CDR2 is FQGNSA. V gave up 3 bases and J gave up 0 bases, with 10 bases separating them. This CDR3 comprises 15 residues. CDR3 DNA sequence: TGTGCCAGCAGCTTGAGACGGGCTAGCACAGATACGCAGTATTTT. As protein: CASSLRRASTDTQYF.